One and the same sample provided the 27 T cell receptor beta chains below, sequenced in a study of blood T cell repertoires in COVID-19. Sequencing used immunoSEQ multiplex PCR; TCRdb keeps in-frame clones, though not all of them. The repertoire has about 200,000 clones, 70% to 80% of them found once; the top ten carry almost 6%. Sequenced material: peripheral blood. The source is a woman aged 40 to 50 with COVID-19, enrolled during active disease.

The chain has TRBV30 and TRBJ2-1, with D maybe TRBD2 (6 bases). This CDR3 is 18 amino acids long. The germline V and J ends were trimmed by 2 bases and 0 bases, with 20 bases remaining between them. The germline gives CDR1 GTSNPN, CDR2 SVGIG (reference sequence). The CDR3 region has the DNA TGTGCCTGGAGTTCGGGAGTCTCTCACGGTAGCTCCTACAATGAGCAGTTCTTC. Translated: CAWSSGVSHGSSYNEQFF. Full variable domain (outside the CDR3, taken from reference TRBV30 and TRBJ2-1): SQTIHQWPATLVQPVGSPLSLECTVEGTSNPNLYWYRQAAGRGLQLLFYSVGIGQISSEVPQNLSASRPQDRQFILSSKKLLLSDSGFYLCAWSSGVSHGSSYNEQFFGPGTRLTVL.

V gene TRBV7-2 combines with J gene TRBJ2-5; 8 bases are a match to TRBD1. This CDR3 has 14 residues. CDR1 and CDR2 (germline): SGHTA, FQGNSA. V shed 5 bases, J shed 7 bases, and the junction held 9 bases outside the gene matches. Written as DNA, the CDR3 is TGTGCCAGCAGCCCAAGACAGGGGATCCCGACCCAGTACTTC. It specifies CASSPRQGIPTQYF.

The V and J genes are TRBV6-5 and TRBJ2-7; perhaps TRBD2 as D (5 bases). Trimming cost V 0 bases and J 2 bases, with 14 bases left between them. This CDR3 is 16 amino acids long. From germline, CDR1 is MNHEY and CDR2 SVGAGI. CDR3 in amino acids: CASSYSGSRLAYEQYF. DNA of the CDR3: TGTGCCAGCAGTTACTCGGGGAGTAGGCTTGCCTACGAGCAGTACTTC.

The chain is built from TRBV6-5 and TRBJ1-5, with no clear D. Trimming removed 7 bases from V and 6 bases from J, with 10 bases in between. The V gene's germline CDR1 is MNHEY and CDR2 SVGAGI. CDR3 length: 12 residues. The CDR3 here is CASTLGFQPQHF. As DNA, the CDR3 is TGTGCCAGCACCCTAGGATTTCAGCCCCAGCATTTT.

As DNA, the CDR3 is TGTGCCAGCAGTGAAGGACTAGCCCTCTGCTCCTACGAGCAGTACTTC. Encoded protein: CASSEGLALCSYEQYF. The chain combines TRBV25-1 with TRBJ2-7; 8 nucleotides match TRBD2. CDR1 and CDR2 (germline): MGHDK, SYGVNS. The CDR3 covers 16 residues. Losses at the gene ends were 2 bases for V and 0 bases for J; bases not matched to a gene: 6.

The chain has TRBV2 and TRBJ1-1; D possibly corresponds to TRBD1 (6 bases). V lost 5 bases to trimming and J lost 0 bases, with 16 bases between them. This CDR3 has 16 amino acids. The V gene's germline CDR1 is SNHLY and CDR2 FYNNEI. CDR3 residues: CASSPQGGTMNTEAFF. Here the CDR3 DNA reads TGTGCCAGCAGTCCACAGGGAGGGACCATGAACACTGAAGCTTTCTTT.

This clone has only a few counts. The rearrangement uses TRBV6-5 and TRBJ1-2; D is undetermined. V lost 4 bases and J 0 bases, leaving 12 bases between the germline ends. The CDR3 contains 15 residues. CDR1 is MNHEY, CDR2 SVGAGI, per germline. This CDR3 reads CASSSPTGTNYGYTF. The CDR3 nucleotides are TGTGCCAGCAGTTCCCCGACGGGTACTAACTATGGCTACACCTTC.

The CDR3 sequence: CATDFPSGNTIYF. The DNA for the CDR3 is TGTGCCACGGACTTCCCCTCTGGAAACACCATATATTTT. The rearrangement joins TRBV5-3 to TRBJ1-3; unclear D gene. TRBV5-3 is flagged as an ORF with uncertain function. V was cut by 9 bases and J by 0 bases, with 10 bases left in between. This CDR3 spans 13 amino acids.

The chain joins TRBV5-1 to TRBJ2-1; tentative D call: TRBD2 (5 bases). Germline V gene lookup returns CDR1 SGHRS and CDR2 YFSETQ. CDR3 size: 14 residues. The V and J ends lost 4 bases and 0 bases respectively, with 8 bases between them. In nucleotides, the CDR3 is TGCGCCAGCAGCCCGGGAAGCTCCTACAATGAGCAGTTCTTC. This codes for CASSPGSSYNEQFF.

The chain couples TRBV5-4 to TRBJ1-2, with D tentatively TRBD1 (6 bases). V lost 0 bases and J 5 bases, leaving 17 bases between the germline ends. Germline loops: CDR1 SGHNT, CDR2 YYREEE (reference sequence). The CDR3 runs 16 residues. CDR3 bases: TGTGCCAGCAGCTTGGGACAGGCCCTGGCCCGGTATGGCTACACCTTC. Translating gives CASSLGQALARYGYTF. The full variable domain, completed using reference TRBV5-4 and TRBJ1-2, is ETGVTQSPTHLIKTRGQQVTLRCSSQSGHNTVSWYQQALGQGPQFIFQYYREEENGRGNFPPRFSGLQFPNYSSELNVNALELDDSALYLCASSLGQALARYGYTFGSGTRLTVV.

This rearrangement joins TRBV5-1 to TRBJ1-2, with a tentative D call TRBD1 (6 bases). The CDR3 totals 16 residues. The V end was cut by 4 bases, the J end by 4 bases, with 20 bases between. CDR1 is SGHRS, CDR2 YFSETQ, per germline. In nucleotides, the CDR3 is TGCGCCAGCAGCCCGGGAGGGCCGGGGGCAGGCTATGGCTACACCTTC. As protein: CASSPGGPGAGYGYTF.

This chain joins TRBV27 and TRBJ2-1, with 14 nucleotides matching TRBD2. The CDR3 has 15 residues. Trimming removed 5 bases from V and 6 bases from J; junction bases left unmatched: 3. The germline CDR1 and CDR2 sequences are MNHEY and SMNVEV (reference sequence). DNA of the CDR3: TGTGCCAGCAGTCCCGGGACTAGCGGGGGCAATGAGCAGTTCTTC. This translates into CASSPGTSGGNEQFF.

The genes are TRBV21-1 and TRBJ2-1; the DNA was not compared with TRBD2, the D call given in the table. TRBV21-1 is an annotated pseudogene. The CDR3 consists of 14 residues. CDR3 DNA: TGTGCCAGCATTGGCGGGAAGGCCTACAATGAGCAGTTCTTC. Protein: CASIGGKAYNEQFF.

The chain uses TRBV11-2 and TRBJ2-5, with TRBD1 matching 7 bases. CDR3 length: 12 amino acids. In germline, CDR1 is SGHAT, CDR2 FQNNGV. V was pared by 6 bases and J by 4 bases, with 2 bases of the junction left unmatched. CDR3 sequence (DNA): TGTGCCAGCAGAGGACAGGTAGAGACCCAGTACTTC. It specifies CASRGQVETQYF.

CDR3 in amino acids: CASEQGAGGNTIYF. DNA of the CDR3: TGTGCCTCAGAACAGGGGGCCGGTGGAAACACCATATATTTT. The chain carries TRBV30 and TRBJ1-3; the match to TRBD1 covers 9 bases. Germline CDR1 reads GTSNPN; CDR2 reads SVGIG (reference sequence). The CDR3 is made up of 14 amino acids. V was clipped by 7 bases and J by 3 bases; unmatched bases: 7.

The gene calls are TRBV20-1 and TRBJ1-6; 8 nucleotides line up with TRBD1. V was pared by 1 base and J by 17 bases, with 4 bases of the junction left unmatched. Germline V gene sequence: CDR1 DFQATT, CDR2 SNEGSKA (reference sequence). The CDR3 sequence is 11 residues long. The CDR3 sequence is CSARGQGLVHF. CDR3 nucleotides: TGCAGTGCTAGAGGACAGGGGCTCGTCCACTTT.

The genes are TRBV4-3 and TRBJ2-7, with D hard to call. In germline, CDR1 is LGHNA, CDR2 YSLEER. The CDR3 contains 15 residues. The V end lost 0 bases, the J end lost 2 bases, and 11 bases lay between the germline ends. CDR3 in amino acids: CASSQEGRNPYEQYF. CDR3 coding DNA: TGCGCCAGCAGCCAAGAGGGCAGAAATCCCTACGAGCAGTACTTC.

Only one count was recorded for this clone. This chain uses TRBV24-1 with TRBJ1-2; 7 nucleotides match TRBD1. V shed 0 bases and J 8 bases; nucleotides not matched to a gene: 2. Per germline, CDR1 KGHDR and CDR2 SFDVKD. CDR3 length equals 13 residues. CDR3 sequence: CATSDLQGGGYTF. The CDR3 nucleotides read TGTGCCACCAGTGATTTGCAGGGGGGAGGCTACACCTTC.

This chain joins TRBV6-5 and TRBJ1-1; perhaps TRBD1 as D (5 bases). The length of the CDR3 is 15 residues. Trimming cost V 2 bases and J 5 bases, with 15 bases left between them. The germline V gene encodes CDR1 MNHEY and CDR2 SVGAGI. The CDR3 coding sequence is TGTGCCAGCAGTTACGGAAGGCAGGGTCGGACTGAAGCTTTCTTT. Translating gives CASSYGRQGRTEAFF.

This clone was seen only once. This chain links TRBV6-5 with TRBJ1-1; D is ambiguous. Looked up from germline, CDR1 is MNHEY and CDR2 is SVGAGI. V was shortened by 2 bases and J by 3 bases, with 10 bases between the two germline ends. The CDR3 length is 14 residues. CDR3 protein: CASSYHRSDTEAFF. For the CDR3, the DNA is TGTGCCAGCAGTTACCACAGATCAGACACTGAAGCTTTCTTT.

This clone has only a few counts. The rearrangement uses TRBV7-2 and TRBJ2-7, with D perhaps TRBD2 (5 bases). The V gene lost 6 bases and the J gene lost 7 bases, with 19 bases spanning the gap. The CDR3 consists of 14 residues. The V gene's germline CDR1 is SGHTA and CDR2 FQGNSA. The CDR3 sequence: CASSFTLDGVEQYF. As DNA, the CDR3 is TGTGCCAGCAGTTTTACTCTTGACGGGGTTGAGCAGTACTTC.

This clone was seen only a few times. The genes are TRBV5-4 and TRBJ2-2; TRBD1 aligns across 9 bases. With 4 bases clipped from V and 7 bases from J, the junction kept 5 bases outside the gene matches. The CDR3 is 14 residues long. The germline CDR1 and CDR2 sequences are SGHNT and YYREEE (reference sequence). The DNA of the CDR3 is TGTGCCAGCAGCATCGACAGGGGGTACGGGGAGCTGTTTTTT. It codes for CASSIDRGYGELFF.

This chain uses TRBV9 with TRBJ2-3, with unresolved D. This CDR3 is 14 amino acids long. Germline CDR1 SGDLS, CDR2 YYNGEE. Between the trimmed V and J ends, which lost 3 bases and 7 bases, there was a span of 15 bases. CDR3 amino acids: CASSARWASNTQYF. The CDR3 DNA is TGTGCCAGCAGCGCCCGGTGGGCTTCCAATACGCAGTATTTT.

This chain links TRBV3-1 (or the pseudogene TRBV3-2) with TRBJ1-1; a possible D gene is TRBD1 (5 bases). V lost 4 bases, J lost 4 bases, and 13 bases lay in between. CDR3 length: 14 residues. CDR1 is LGHDT, CDR2 YNNKEL, per germline (reference sequence). The CDR3 bases are TGTGCCAGCAGCCCTACTTCAGGGTCCACTGAAGCTTTCTTT. Its protein product is CASSPTSGSTEAFF.

The rearrangement joins TRBV7-9 to TRBJ2-1; D unresolved. The germline V gene encodes CDR1 SEHNR and CDR2 FQNEAQ (reference sequence). This CDR3 has 12 amino acids. Between the trimmed V and J ends, which lost 0 bases and 9 bases, there was a span of 6 bases. The CDR3 DNA sequence: TGTGCCAGCAGCTTAGCAGCCATTGAGCAGTTCTTC. Protein product: CASSLAAIEQFF. Complete variable domain (other parts from reference TRBV7-9 and TRBJ2-1): DTGVSQNPRHKITKRGQNVTFRCDPISEHNRLYWYRQTLGQGPEFLTYFQNEAQLEKSRLLSDRFSAERPKGSFSTLEIQRTEQGDSAMYLCASSLAAIEQFFGPGTRLTVL.

The chain recombines TRBV7-9 with TRBJ2-3; D unresolved. Per germline, CDR1 SEHNR and CDR2 FQNEAQ (reference sequence). Between the trimmed V and J ends, which lost 10 bases and 2 bases, there was a span of 16 bases. This CDR3 has 14 amino acids. CDR3 DNA sequence: TGTGCCACCCGCGGTTACCGTGACACAGATACGCAGTATTTT. Amino acid sequence: CATRGYRDTDTQYF.

The chain couples TRBV4-1 to TRBJ1-6, with TRBD1 matching over 11 bases. The CDR3 has 18 residues. Germline V gene lookup returns CDR1 MGHRA and CDR2 YSYEKL. V trimming: 2 bases; J trimming: 2 bases; junction bases outside the gene matches: 5. The CDR3 DNA reads TGCGCCAGCAGCCAAATTGGGACAGGGGGAACCTATAATTCACCCCTCCACTTT. It is translated as CASSQIGTGGTYNSPLHF.